Sequencing of this TCR beta chain was carried out in a study of blood T cell repertoires in COVID-19. The repertoire was sequenced with immunoSEQ multiplex PCR; TCRdb's copy has only in-frame clones and lacks some. The top ten clones hold almost 2% of a sample with 200,000 to 300,000 clones, approximately 86% of them seen once. The CDR3 runs 17 residues. With 1 base clipped from V and 4 bases from J, the junction kept 11 bases outside the gene matches. Germline-derived CDR1 and CDR2 are SGHVS and FQNEAQ. The V gene is TRBV7-8, the J gene TRBJ1-2; 8 bases align to TRBD1. Sequencing used peripheral blood. The sequence derives from a young man with active or convalescent COVID-19. CDR3 nucleotide sequence: TGTGCCAGCAGCTTAGAAGGCAGGGGGCGCTTGGTCTATGGCTACACCTTC. It is translated as CASSLEGRGRLVYGYTF.